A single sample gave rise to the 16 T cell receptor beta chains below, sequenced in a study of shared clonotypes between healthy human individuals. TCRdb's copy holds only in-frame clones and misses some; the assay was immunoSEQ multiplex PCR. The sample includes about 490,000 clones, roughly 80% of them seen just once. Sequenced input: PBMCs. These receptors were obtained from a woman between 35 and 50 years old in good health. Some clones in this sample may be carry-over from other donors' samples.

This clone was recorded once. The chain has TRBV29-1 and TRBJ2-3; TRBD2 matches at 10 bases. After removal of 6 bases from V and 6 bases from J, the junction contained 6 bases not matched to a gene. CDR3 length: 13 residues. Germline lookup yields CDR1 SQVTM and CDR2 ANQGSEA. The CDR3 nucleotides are TGCAGCGTCCAACTAGCGGGACTGGATACGCAGTATTTT. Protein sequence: CSVQLAGLDTQYF.

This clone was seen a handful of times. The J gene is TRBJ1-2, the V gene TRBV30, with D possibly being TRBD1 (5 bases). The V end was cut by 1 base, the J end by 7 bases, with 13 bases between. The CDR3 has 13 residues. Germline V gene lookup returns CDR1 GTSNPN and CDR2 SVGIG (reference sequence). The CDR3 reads CAWSGEGISGYTF. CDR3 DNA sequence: TGTGCCTGGAGTGGGGAGGGGATATCTGGCTACACCTTC.

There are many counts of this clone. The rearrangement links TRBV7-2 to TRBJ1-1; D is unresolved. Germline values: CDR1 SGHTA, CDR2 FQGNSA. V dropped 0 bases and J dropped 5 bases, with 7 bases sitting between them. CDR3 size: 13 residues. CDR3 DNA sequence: TGTGCCAGCAGCTTAGCAGGGAGGACTGAAGCTTTCTTT. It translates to CASSLAGRTEAFF.

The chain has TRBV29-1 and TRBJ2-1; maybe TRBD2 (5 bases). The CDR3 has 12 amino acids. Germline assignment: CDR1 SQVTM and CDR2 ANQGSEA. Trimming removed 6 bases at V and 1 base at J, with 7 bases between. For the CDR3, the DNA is TGCAGCGTGAGCGGATCCTACAATGAGCAGTTCTTC. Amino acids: CSVSGSYNEQFF.

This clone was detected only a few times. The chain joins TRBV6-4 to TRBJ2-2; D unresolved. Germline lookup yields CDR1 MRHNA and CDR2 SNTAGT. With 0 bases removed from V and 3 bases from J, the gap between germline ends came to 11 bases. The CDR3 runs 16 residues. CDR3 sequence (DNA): TGTGCCAGCAGTGACTCGGAAGGGCTTCACACCGGGGAGCTGTTTTTT. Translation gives CASSDSEGLHTGELFF.

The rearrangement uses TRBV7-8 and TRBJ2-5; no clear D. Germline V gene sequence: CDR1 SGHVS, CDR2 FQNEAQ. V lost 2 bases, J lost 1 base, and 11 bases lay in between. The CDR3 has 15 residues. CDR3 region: CASSLSSAFQETQYF. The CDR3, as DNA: TGTGCCAGCAGCTTATCATCGGCTTTCCAAGAGACCCAGTACTTC.

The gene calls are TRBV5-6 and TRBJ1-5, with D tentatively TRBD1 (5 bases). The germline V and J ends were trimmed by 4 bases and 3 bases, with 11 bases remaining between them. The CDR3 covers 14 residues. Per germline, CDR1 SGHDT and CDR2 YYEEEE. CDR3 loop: CASSIGAVNQPQHF. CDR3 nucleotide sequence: TGTGCCAGCAGCATAGGGGCAGTCAATCAGCCCCAGCATTTT.

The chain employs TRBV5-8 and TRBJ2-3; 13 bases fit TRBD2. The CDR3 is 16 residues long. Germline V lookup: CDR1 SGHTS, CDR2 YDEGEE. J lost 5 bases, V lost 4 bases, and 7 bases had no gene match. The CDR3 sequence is CASSAGTSGRVDTQYF. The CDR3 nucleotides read TGTGCCAGCAGCGCCGGCACTAGCGGGAGGGTAGATACGCAGTATTTT.

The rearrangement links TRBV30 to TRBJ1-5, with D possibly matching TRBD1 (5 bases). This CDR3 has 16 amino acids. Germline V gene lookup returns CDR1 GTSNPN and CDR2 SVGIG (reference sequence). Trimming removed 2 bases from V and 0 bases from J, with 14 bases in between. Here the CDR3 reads CAWSLGGSYSNQPQHF. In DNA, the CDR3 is TGTGCCTGGAGTTTGGGGGGTTCCTATAGCAATCAGCCCCAGCATTTT.

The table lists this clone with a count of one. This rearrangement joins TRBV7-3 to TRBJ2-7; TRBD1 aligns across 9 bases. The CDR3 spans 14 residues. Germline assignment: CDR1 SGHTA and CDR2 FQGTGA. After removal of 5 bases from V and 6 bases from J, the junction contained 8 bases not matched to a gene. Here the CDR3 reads CASSPRDRVVEQYF. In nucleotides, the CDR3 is TGTGCCAGCAGCCCCCGGGACAGGGTTGTCGAGCAGTACTTC.

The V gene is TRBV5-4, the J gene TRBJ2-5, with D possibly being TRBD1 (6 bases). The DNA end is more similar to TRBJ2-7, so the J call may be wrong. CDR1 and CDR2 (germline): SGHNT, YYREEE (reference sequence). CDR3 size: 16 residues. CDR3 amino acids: CASSDKQGLSSYEQYF. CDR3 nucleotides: TGTGCCAGCAGCGATAAACAGGGTTTAAGCTCCTACGAGCAGTACTTC.

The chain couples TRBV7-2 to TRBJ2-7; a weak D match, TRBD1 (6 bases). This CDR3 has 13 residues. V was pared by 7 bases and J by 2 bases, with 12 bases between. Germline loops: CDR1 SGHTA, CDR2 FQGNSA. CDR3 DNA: TGTGCCAGCACCCTGGACAGTCCCTACGAGCAGTACTTC. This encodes CASTLDSPYEQYF.

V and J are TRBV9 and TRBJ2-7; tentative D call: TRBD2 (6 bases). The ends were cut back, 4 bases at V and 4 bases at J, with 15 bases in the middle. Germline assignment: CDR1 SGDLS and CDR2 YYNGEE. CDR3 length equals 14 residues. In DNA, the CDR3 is TGTGCCAGCAGCCAAGGATTGGGGGGATACGAGCAGTACTTC. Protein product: CASSQGLGGYEQYF.

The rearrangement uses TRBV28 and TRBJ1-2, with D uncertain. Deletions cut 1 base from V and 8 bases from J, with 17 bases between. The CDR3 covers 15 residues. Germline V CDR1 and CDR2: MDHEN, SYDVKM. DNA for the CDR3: TGTGCCAGCAGTTTATTTCTGGGGATCGGGCAGGGCTACACCTTC. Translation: CASSLFLGIGQGYTF.

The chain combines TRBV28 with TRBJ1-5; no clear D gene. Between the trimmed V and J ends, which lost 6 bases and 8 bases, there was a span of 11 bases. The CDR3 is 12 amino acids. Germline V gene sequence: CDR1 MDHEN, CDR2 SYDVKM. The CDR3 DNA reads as TGTGCCAGCAGCCTTCCAAGCGAGCCCCAGCATTTT. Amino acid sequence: CASSLPSEPQHF. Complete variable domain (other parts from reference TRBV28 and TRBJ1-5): DVKVTQSSRYLVKRTGEKVFLECVQDMDHENMFWYRQDPGLGLRLIYFSYDVKMKEKGDIPEGYSVSREKKERFSLILESASTNQTSMYLCASSLPSEPQHFGDGTRLSIL.

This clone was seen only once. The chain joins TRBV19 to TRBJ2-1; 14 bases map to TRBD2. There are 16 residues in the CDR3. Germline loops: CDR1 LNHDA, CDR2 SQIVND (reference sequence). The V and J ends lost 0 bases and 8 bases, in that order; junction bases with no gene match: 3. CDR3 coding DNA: TGTGCCAGTAGTATAGACGGGACTAGCGGGAGTGATGAGCAGTTCTTC. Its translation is CASSIDGTSGSDEQFF.